These 21 T cell receptor beta chains were all obtained from the same sample, sequenced in a study of T cell responses to AZD1222 COVID-19 vaccine. Assay used: immunoSEQ multiplex PCR; TCRdb lists only in-frame clones, some missing. The table records about 54,000 clones, 70% to 90% of them present only once. The sequences come from peripheral blood, collected 28 days after the second AZD1222 dose. All receptors come from an adult who received the AZD1222 COVID-19 vaccine.

J is TRBJ1-2 and V is TRBV30; perhaps TRBD1 as D (5 bases). V lost 2 bases and J lost 8, with 15 bases in between. CDR1 and CDR2 from the germline V gene are GTSNPN and SVGIG (reference sequence). The CDR3 spans 13 residues. The CDR3 nucleotides read TGTGCCTGGAGTTTGGGGCGCAGATGGGGCTACACCTTC. Protein: CAWSLGRRWGYTF.

The gene calls are TRBV6-5 and TRBJ2-2; D is uncertain. Germline-derived CDR1 and CDR2 are MNHEY and SVGAGI. V lost 3 bases to trimming and J lost 6 bases, with 8 bases between them. The CDR3 extends over 13 amino acids. The DNA for the CDR3 is TGTGCCAGCAGTTATTCCCGGGCCGGGGAGCTGTTTTTT. It codes for CASSYSRAGELFF.

The genes are TRBV30 and TRBJ2-5, with 11 bases identical to TRBD1. Germline assignment: CDR1 GTSNPN and CDR2 SVGIG (reference sequence). Trimming cost V 2 bases and J 6 bases; bases outside gene matches: 20. CDR3 size: 19 residues. CDR3 protein: CAWSLGTGGLGLPKKTQYF. The CDR3 region has the DNA TGTGCCTGGAGTCTAGGGACAGGGGGATTGGGGCTCCCTAAGAAGACCCAGTACTTC.

This rearrangement joins TRBV27 to TRBJ2-1; D not resolved. The CDR3 has 19 residues. Trimming took off 0 bases at V and 0 bases at J, with 18 bases between the two ends. Germline V gene sequence: CDR1 MNHEY, CDR2 SMNVEV (reference sequence). CDR3 amino acids: CASSLSPPGSQSSYNEQFF. Here the CDR3 DNA reads TGTGCCAGCAGTTTATCACCCCCCGGCTCCCAGAGCTCCTACAATGAGCAGTTCTTC.

The chain couples TRBV7-3 to TRBJ2-7; unclear D gene. CDR1 and CDR2 (germline): SGHTA, FQGTGA. V was clipped by 0 bases and J by 0 bases, with 12 bases between them. The CDR3 is 16 amino acids. CDR3 nucleotide sequence: TGTGCCAGCAGCTTAACTTCAACGGCTAGCTCCTACGAGCAGTACTTC. Translating it yields CASSLTSTASSYEQYF.

V usage is TRBV30 and J usage is TRBJ2-3; D unclear. This CDR3 is 12 amino acids long. V was shortened by 2 bases and J by 8 bases, with 11 bases between the two germline ends. Per germline, CDR1 GTSNPN and CDR2 SVGIG (reference sequence). In DNA form, the CDR3 reads TGTGCCTGGAGTTACGGCGCGCTTACGCAGTATTTT. Translating gives CAWSYGALTQYF.

This chain connects TRBV4-2 to TRBJ2-7; 10 nucleotides match TRBD2. The germline V gene has CDR1 LGHNA and CDR2 YNFKEQ. V lost 2 bases, J lost 0 bases, and 10 bases stayed unmatched. This CDR3 contains 18 residues. The CDR3 loop is CASSQTTSGATNSYEQYF. CDR3 nucleotide sequence: TGTGCCAGCAGCCAAACTACTAGCGGGGCTACCAACTCCTACGAGCAGTACTTC.

This sequence joins TRBV5-1 and TRBJ2-1; TRBD1 agrees at 7 bases. Germline trimming cut 3 bases from V and 4 bases from J; bases unmatched to any gene: 4. CDR1 SGHRS and CDR2 YFSETQ come from the germline V gene. CDR3 size: 14 residues. CDR3 in DNA: TGCGCCAGCAGCTCCGGGACAGAGTACAATGAGCAGTTCTTC. It yields the protein CASSSGTEYNEQFF.

The CDR3 protein is CASSYSRLAGRNEQFF. The CDR3 nucleotides read TGTGCCAGCAGTTACTCGAGACTAGCGGGAAGAAATGAGCAGTTCTTC. The rearrangement links TRBV6-5 to TRBJ2-1; 11 bases line up with TRBD2. Germline V gene sequence: CDR1 MNHEY, CDR2 SVGAGI. Unmatched junction bases numbered 5, after V lost 0 bases and J lost 7 bases. The CDR3 loop spans 16 amino acids.

The V gene is TRBV19, the J gene TRBJ1-2; no reliable D call. Germline V gives CDR1 LNHDA, CDR2 SQIVND (reference sequence). V was pared by 8 bases and J by 4 bases, with 8 bases between. The CDR3 sequence is 11 residues long. CDR3 sequence reads: CASFSGYGYTF. The CDR3 bases are TGTGCCAGTTTCTCCGGCTATGGCTACACCTTC.

The chain uses TRBV7-2 and TRBJ1-4; D is unresolved. This CDR3 contains 13 residues. Germline CDR1 SGHTA, CDR2 FQGNSA. Trimming cost V 3 bases and J 8 bases, with 10 bases left between them. This chain's CDR3 is CASSFQRREKLFF. For the CDR3, the DNA is TGTGCCAGCAGCTTTCAAAGGCGGGAAAAACTGTTTTTT.

The rearrangement uses TRBV7-9 and TRBJ1-3; 7 nucleotides match TRBD1. CDR3 length: 15 amino acids. Germline CDR1 reads SEHNR; CDR2 reads FQNEAQ (reference sequence). The J segment lost 0 bases and the V segment lost 5 bases, leaving 4 bases of the junction unmatched. CDR3 nucleotides: TGTGCCAGCAGCAAGGGACAGAGCTCTGGAAACACCATATATTTT. Translating it yields CASSKGQSSGNTIYF.

The V call is TRBV5-1, the J call TRBJ1-2; 9 nucleotides align to TRBD1. CDR3 length equals 15 residues. Losses at the gene ends were 5 bases for V and 3 bases for J; bases not matched to a gene: 8. CDR1 SGHRS and CDR2 YFSETQ come from the germline V gene. This CDR3 reads CASSYLQGADYGYTF. CDR3 nucleotides: TGCGCCAGCAGTTACCTACAGGGGGCTGACTATGGCTACACCTTC.

Within the sample, this clone is medium-sized (0.01 to 0.1%). This chain links TRBV7-2 with TRBJ2-7; TRBD2 aligns across 8 bases. V trimming: 1 base; J trimming: 2 bases; junction bases outside the gene matches: 10. CDR3 size: 17 residues. From germline, CDR1 is SGHTA and CDR2 FQGNSA. For the CDR3, the DNA is TGTGCCAGCAGCTTAGTGGGTTGGCGGGAGGTTACCTACGAGCAGTACTTC. Amino acid sequence: CASSLVGWREVTYEQYF.

V usage is TRBV20-1 and J usage is TRBJ2-7; D not certain. Germline V gene lookup returns CDR1 DFQATT and CDR2 SNEGSKA (reference sequence). The V end was cut by 3 bases, the J end by 2 bases, with 5 bases between. This CDR3 is built from 11 residues. The DNA for the CDR3 is TGCAGTGCTAGGATAGCCTACGAGCAGTACTTC. Translating gives CSARIAYEQYF.

J is TRBJ1-1 and V is TRBV11-2, with D uncertain. Germline-derived CDR1 and CDR2 are SGHAT and FQNNGV. V lost 3 bases, J lost 2 bases, and 16 bases lay in between. CDR3 size: 16 residues. Here the CDR3 DNA reads TGTGCCAGCAGCTTCGGTGGAGGCCAACGTAACACTGAAGCTTTCTTT. Translated, it gives CASSFGGGQRNTEAFF.

This clone was seen just once. The V call is TRBV2, the J call TRBJ1-3, with unresolved D. CDR1 is SNHLY, CDR2 FYNNEI, per germline. This CDR3 spans 16 amino acids. Trimming left V 3 bases short and J 0 bases short, with 12 bases between. CDR3 in DNA: TGTGCCAGCAGTGATATCGGACCGATCTCTGGAAACACCATATATTTT. Translating it yields CASSDIGPISGNTIYF.

The chain combines TRBV5-8 with TRBJ1-5; D may be TRBD1 (5 bases). The CDR3 loop spans 15 amino acids. Germline loops: CDR1 SGHTS, CDR2 YDEGEE. The V end was cut by 5 bases, the J end by 2 bases, with 14 bases between. In DNA, the CDR3 is TGTGCCAGCAGGGACTCGGGACGGGGCAATCAGCCCCAGCATTTT. This sequence encodes CASRDSGRGNQPQHF.

In its sample, this clone was seen once. J is TRBJ2-7 and V is TRBV12-5; 8 nucleotides align to TRBD2. The CDR3 covers 17 residues. V shed 3 bases and J 4 bases; nucleotides not matched to a gene: 14. Germline CDR1 is LGHNT and CDR2 is FRNRAP. CDR3 region: CASGFPPGEREWYEQYF. Here the CDR3 DNA reads TGTGCTAGTGGTTTCCCCCCCGGCGAGCGGGAGTGGTACGAGCAGTACTTC.

The rearrangement uses TRBV18 and TRBJ2-7; D unresolved. The CDR3 length is 14 residues. V lost 0 bases and J lost 0, with 6 bases in between. Germline V gene lookup returns CDR1 KGHSH and CDR2 LQKENI. CDR3 sequence: CASSPPGNSYEQYF. The CDR3 DNA reads TGTGCCAGCTCACCACCAGGCAACTCCTACGAGCAGTACTTC.

J is TRBJ1-3 and V is TRBV19; perhaps TRBD1 as D (5 bases). CDR3 length: 15 amino acids. The V end lost 6 bases, the J end lost 1 base, and 13 bases lay between the germline ends. The germline V gene encodes CDR1 LNHDA and CDR2 SQIVND (reference sequence). The CDR3 coding sequence is TGTGCCAGTAGCCACCAGGGCTCGTCTGGAAACACCATATATTTT. This encodes CASSHQGSSGNTIYF.